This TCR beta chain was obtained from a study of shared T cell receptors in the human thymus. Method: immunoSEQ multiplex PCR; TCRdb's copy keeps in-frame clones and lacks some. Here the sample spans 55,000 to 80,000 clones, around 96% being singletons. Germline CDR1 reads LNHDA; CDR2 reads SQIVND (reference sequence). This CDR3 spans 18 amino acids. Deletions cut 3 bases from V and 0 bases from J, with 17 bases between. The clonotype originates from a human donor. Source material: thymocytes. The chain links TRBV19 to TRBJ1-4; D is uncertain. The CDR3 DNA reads TGTGCCAGTAGTATCCTGCAGCCCGCAACGGCAACTAATGAAAAACTGTTTTTT. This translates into CASSILQPATATNEKLFF.